The T cell receptor (beta chain) under discussion was sequenced for a study of Ad26.COV2.S vaccination and SARS-CoV-2 variants. Background on the study: Donor allocation was to the COV1001 Ad26.COV2.S trial arm.

The table lists this clone with a count of one. Its antigen is still unknown. Findings and caveats of the study: Placebo recipients showed lower spike-specific TCR breadth than vaccinees.

V shed 4 bases, J shed 5 bases, and the junction held 5 bases outside the gene matches. The CDR3 contains 14 residues. Per germline, CDR1 KGHSH and CDR2 LQKENI. Treatment of the sample: 15 to 20 received Ad26.COV2.S at low or high dose, single or two shots; a few received placebo; per-sample allocation not given. Sampling was done on day 63 after the first vaccine or placebo injection. Assay: immunoSEQ multiplex PCR; the TCRdb copy retains only in-frame clones and omits some. The data show 300,000 to 350,000 clones, 65% to 90% seen once. The sample was peripheral blood, taken in a trial of Ad26.COV2.S vaccine versus placebo. This TCR was recovered from a person aged 18-60 years who received the Ad26.COV2.S COVID-19 vaccine or a placebo. The chain joins TRBV18 to TRBJ2-7; 10 nucleotides agree with TRBD1. CDR3 DNA sequence: TGTGCCAGCTCACTTACCGGGACAGGGGACGAGCAGTACTTC. Residues: CASSLTGTGDEQYF.